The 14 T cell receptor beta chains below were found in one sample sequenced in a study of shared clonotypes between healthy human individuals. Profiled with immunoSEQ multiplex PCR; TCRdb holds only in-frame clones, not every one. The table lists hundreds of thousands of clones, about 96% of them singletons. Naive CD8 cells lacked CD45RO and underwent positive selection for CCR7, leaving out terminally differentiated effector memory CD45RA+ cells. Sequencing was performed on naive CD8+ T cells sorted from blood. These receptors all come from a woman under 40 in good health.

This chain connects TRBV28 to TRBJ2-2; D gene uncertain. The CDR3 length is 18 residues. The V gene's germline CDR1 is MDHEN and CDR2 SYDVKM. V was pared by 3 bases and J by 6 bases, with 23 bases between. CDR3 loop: CASSFSMGWGRPAGELFF. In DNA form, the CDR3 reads TGTGCCAGCAGTTTCAGTATGGGTTGGGGTAGACCAGCCGGGGAGCTGTTTTTT.

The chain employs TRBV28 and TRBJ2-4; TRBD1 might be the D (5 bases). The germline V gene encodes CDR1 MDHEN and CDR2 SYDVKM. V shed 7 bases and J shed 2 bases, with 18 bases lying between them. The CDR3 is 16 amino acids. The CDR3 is CASTDDSLGTKNIQYF. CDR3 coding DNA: TGTGCCAGCACCGACGACAGCCTGGGGACCAAAAACATTCAGTACTTC.

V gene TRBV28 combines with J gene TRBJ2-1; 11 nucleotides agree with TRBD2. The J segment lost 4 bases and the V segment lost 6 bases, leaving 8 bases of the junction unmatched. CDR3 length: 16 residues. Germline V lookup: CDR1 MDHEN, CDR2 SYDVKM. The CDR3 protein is CASSPLTSGGYNEQFF. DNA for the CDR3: TGTGCCAGCAGCCCCCTCACTAGCGGGGGTTACAATGAGCAGTTCTTC.

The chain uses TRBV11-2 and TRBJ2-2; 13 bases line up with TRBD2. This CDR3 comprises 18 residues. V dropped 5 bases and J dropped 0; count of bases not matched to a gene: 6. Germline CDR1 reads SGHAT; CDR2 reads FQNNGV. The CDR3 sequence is CASSGGLAGRSNTGELFF. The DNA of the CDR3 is TGTGCCAGCAGCGGGGGACTAGCGGGGCGATCGAACACCGGGGAGCTGTTTTTT.

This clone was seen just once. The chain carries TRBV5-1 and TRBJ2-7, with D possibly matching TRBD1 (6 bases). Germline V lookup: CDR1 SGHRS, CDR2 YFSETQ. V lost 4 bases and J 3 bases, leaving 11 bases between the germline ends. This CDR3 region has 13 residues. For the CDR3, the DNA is TGCGCCAGCAGCATAGGGGGTAGCTACGAGCAGTACTTC. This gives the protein CASSIGGSYEQYF.

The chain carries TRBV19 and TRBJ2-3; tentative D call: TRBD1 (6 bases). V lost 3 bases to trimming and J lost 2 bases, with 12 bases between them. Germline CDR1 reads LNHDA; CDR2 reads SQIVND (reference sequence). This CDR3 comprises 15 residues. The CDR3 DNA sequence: TGTGCCAGTAGTATGGGGGCAATACTCACAGATACGCAGTATTTT. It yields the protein CASSMGAILTDTQYF. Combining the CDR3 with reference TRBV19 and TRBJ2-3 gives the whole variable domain DGGITQSPKYLFRKEGQNVTLSCEQNLNHDAMYWYRQDPGQGLRLIYYSQIVNDFQKGDIAEGYSVSREKKESFPLTVTSAQKNPTAFYLCASSMGAILTDTQYFGPGTRLTVL.

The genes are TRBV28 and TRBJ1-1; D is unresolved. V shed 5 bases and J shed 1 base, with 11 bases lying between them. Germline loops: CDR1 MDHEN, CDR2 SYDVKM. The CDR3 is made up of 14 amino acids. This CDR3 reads CASSLLPANTEAFF. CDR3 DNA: TGTGCCAGCAGTCTCCTCCCCGCGAACACTGAAGCTTTCTTT.

In DNA, the CDR3 is TGCAGCGTTGCTGGAGTCTATGGCTACACCTTC. Translation gives CSVAGVYGYTF. The gene calls are TRBV29-1 and TRBJ1-2; no reliable D call. CDR1 is SQVTM and CDR2 is ANQGSEA in the germline V gene. This CDR3 has 11 residues. The V and J ends lost 4 bases and 4 bases respectively, with 7 bases between them.

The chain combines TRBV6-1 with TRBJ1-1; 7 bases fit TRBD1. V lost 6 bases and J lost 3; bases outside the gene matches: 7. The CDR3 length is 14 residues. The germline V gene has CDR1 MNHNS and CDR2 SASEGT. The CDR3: CASRDRVHYTEAFF. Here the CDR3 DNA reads TGTGCCAGCAGAGACAGGGTTCACTACACTGAAGCTTTCTTT.

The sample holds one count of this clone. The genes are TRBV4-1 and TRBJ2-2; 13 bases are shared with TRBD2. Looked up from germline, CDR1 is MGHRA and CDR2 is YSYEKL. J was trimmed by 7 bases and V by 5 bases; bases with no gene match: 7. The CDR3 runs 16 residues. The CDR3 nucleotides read TGCGCCAGCAGCTTCCGGACTAGCGGGAGAGGCGGGGAGCTGTTTTTT. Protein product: CASSFRTSGRGGELFF.

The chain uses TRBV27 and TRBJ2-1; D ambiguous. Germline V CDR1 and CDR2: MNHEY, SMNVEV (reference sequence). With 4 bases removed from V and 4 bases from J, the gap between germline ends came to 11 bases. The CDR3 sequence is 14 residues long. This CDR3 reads CASSWTQEYNEQFF. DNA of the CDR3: TGTGCCAGCAGTTGGACGCAAGAATACAATGAGCAGTTCTTC.

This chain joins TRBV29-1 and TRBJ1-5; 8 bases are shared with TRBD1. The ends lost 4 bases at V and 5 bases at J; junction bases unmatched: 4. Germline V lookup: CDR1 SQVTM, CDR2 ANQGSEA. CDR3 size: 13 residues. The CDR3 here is CSVVDRADQPQHF. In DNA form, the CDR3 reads TGCAGCGTTGTGGACAGGGCGGATCAGCCCCAGCATTTT.

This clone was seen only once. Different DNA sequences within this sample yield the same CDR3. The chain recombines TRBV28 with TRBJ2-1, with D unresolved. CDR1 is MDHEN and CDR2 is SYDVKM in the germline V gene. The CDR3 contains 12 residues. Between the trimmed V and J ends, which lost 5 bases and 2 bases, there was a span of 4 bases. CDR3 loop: CASSPPYNEQFF. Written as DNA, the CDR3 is TGTGCCAGCAGTCCACCCTACAATGAGCAGTTCTTC.

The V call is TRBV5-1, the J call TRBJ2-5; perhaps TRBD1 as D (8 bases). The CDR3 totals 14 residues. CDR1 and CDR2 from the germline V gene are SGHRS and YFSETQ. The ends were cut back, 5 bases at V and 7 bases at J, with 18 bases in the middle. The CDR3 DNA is TGCGCCAGCAGGAACCAGGACAGGGAGGGGACCCAGTACTTC. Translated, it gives CASRNQDREGTQYF.